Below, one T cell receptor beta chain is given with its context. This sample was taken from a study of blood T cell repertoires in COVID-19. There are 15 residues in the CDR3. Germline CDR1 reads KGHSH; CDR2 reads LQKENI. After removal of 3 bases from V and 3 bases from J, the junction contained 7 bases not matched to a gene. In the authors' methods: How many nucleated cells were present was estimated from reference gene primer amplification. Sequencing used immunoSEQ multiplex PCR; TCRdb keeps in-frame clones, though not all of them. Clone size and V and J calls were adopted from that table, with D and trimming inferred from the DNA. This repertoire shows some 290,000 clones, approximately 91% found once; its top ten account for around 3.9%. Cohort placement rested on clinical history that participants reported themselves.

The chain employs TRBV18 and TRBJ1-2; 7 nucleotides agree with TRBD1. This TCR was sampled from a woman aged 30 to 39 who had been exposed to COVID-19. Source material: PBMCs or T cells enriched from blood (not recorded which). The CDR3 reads CASSPQGQDHYGYTF. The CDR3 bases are TGTGCCAGCTCACCTCAAGGACAGGACCACTATGGCTACACCTTC.